This T cell receptor (beta chain) was recorded in a study of T cells expressing NK-cell markers. Study-level information: Source material for TCR beta repertoires consisted of sorted CD3+CD56+NKG2C+, CD3+CD56+NKG2C- and CD3+CD56-NKG2C+ T cells. HCMV serostatus: most of the eight sequenced donors positive, one negative.

TCRdb re-analyzed the 5' RACE reads; it lists each CDR3 protein once, without DNA. The sample data list fewer than 400,000 distinct CDR3 sequences. This CDR3 has 15 amino acids. The germline V gene encodes CDR1 MNHEY and CDR2 SVGAGI. This TCR came from a man aged 18-75 years in good health. Input material: blood T cells: a sorted CD56 or NKG2C T cell subset, CD4+ or CD8+ T cells, or bulk PBMC T cells (not recorded which). V gene TRBV6-5 combines with J gene TRBJ2-7; the TCRdb call, TRBD1, lacks DNA for checking. The CDR3 spells CASSSTGTGTGEQYF.